The source of this T cell receptor (beta chain) is a study of T cells in Graves' hyperthyroidism and ophthalmopathy (dated by TCRdb to between 2018 and 2021). About the study as a whole: Peripheral blood samples were taken at the time of initial diagnosis, prior to any treatment. A discovery cohort of fewer than 110 patients, 43 with Graves' ophthalmopathy and 55 to 60 with stable Graves' hyperthyroidism, was used to find distinguishing TCR V-J signatures. Prospective prediction of ophthalmopathy was tested in an independent validation cohort of 18 to 20 hyperthyroidism patients and 15 to 17 patients who later progressed to ophthalmopathy. The approximately 95 discovery patients were divided at random into training and test sets in a 7:3 ratio. Thyroid tissue and blood T-cell repertoires from more than five Graves' hyperthyroidism patients were also compared in the study. After sampling, hyperthyroidism patients received methimazole starting at 30 mg daily, and ophthalmopathy patients received high-dose intravenous methylprednisolone. TCR Vbeta CDR3 sequencing of some 140 peripheral blood samples (under 45 ophthalmopathy, approximately 80 hyperthyroidism and about 17 progressor patients) is reported in the paper. Summary of the overall study and its limitations: During validation, the model predicted progression to ophthalmopathy a median of about 6.3 months ahead of onset, with around 71% sensitivity and around 72% specificity. Sample size was not statistically predetermined, and investigators were not blinded to group allocation. Most expanded thyroid clonotypes (frequency above 0.001) were also found in blood, which suggests that blood repertoires may mirror thyroid immune responses. In cross-validation, a model built on a 13 V-J signature told ophthalmopathy apart from stable hyperthyroidism with roughly 87% sensitivity and around 84% specificity, and in testing the same model reached 80%/75%.

Moderately to severely active disease, a Clinical Activity Score of at least 3, a NOSPECS grade of at least 4, and a duration under 3 months were present in ophthalmopathy patients. Exclusion was applied to patients with uncontrolled infections, other autoimmune diseases, pregnancy or lactation. Clinical symptoms, serum thyroxine and TRAb, thyroid ultrasound, and orbital computed tomography formed the basis for the diagnoses. PBMCs were isolated from 10 ml of fresh peripheral blood by Ficoll-Paque density gradient centrifugation. Total RNA was extracted with Trizol reagent, and quality was checked on an Agilent 2100 Bioanalyzer. The germline V end is reduced by 5 bases and the J end by 2 bases; junction bases left unmatched: 9. Including cysteine and phenylalanine, the CDR3 has 16 amino acids. Only CDR3 DNA remains: 48 bases, in frame from the first base. CDR1 is given as MNHEY and CDR2 as SMNVEV, both from the germline V gene (reference sequence).

This clonotype was observed at least ten times. Its antigen remains unidentified. No base quality values were provided; no much bigger clone lies one nucleotide off. The TCR beta CDR3 regions were amplified from RNA transcripts. For the first round of RT-PCR on the TCR CDR3, the HTBI primer set was used together with the Qiagen OneStep RT-PCR kit. The libraries were constructed in a second round of multiplex PCR and then size-selected and purified. Sequencing of the libraries was done on an Illumina HiSeq2000 using paired-end 100 bp reads. As for how the authors treated the data: SOAPnuke was used to process the raw data, removing reads that contained adapters or uncalled bases, had a mean Phred below 15, or lacked an exact match to the constant primer or identifier. COPE v1.2.5 was used to merge the high-quality paired reads, and each unique nucleotide sequence was defined as a clonotype. MiTCR v1.1 was used to align clonotypes to the IMGT TRBV, TRBD and TRBJ reference segments. The analysis included only V-J combinations with a frequency above 0.0001, which together covered 98% to 99.2% of the repertoires. The TCS score was defined as F50 (clonal expansion) divided by E x V (chaos), with BLOSUM62-based TCRdist calculated between CDR3 peptides within each V-J. Welch's t-statistics and random forest reduced fewer than 600 V-J features to around 14, which were used in a naive Bayes classifier (R e1071). The Morisita-Horn index was used to measure how similar the thyroid and blood repertoires were. TCRdb redid the processing of the public reads, applying fastp at Q25 and MiXCR, and retained in-frame beta chains. Records with the same CDR3 protein are collapsed into one entry carrying the most frequent genes and DNA. The V and J calls and clone size come from TCRdb's table, not from the authors' own analysis. The sample profile shows more than 500,000 distinct CDR3 sequences; around 15% of them were found once. Approximately 4.3% of the sample is held by the ten biggest clonotypes.

The TCR comes from a woman between 40 and 55 years old with Graves' ophthalmopathy. The chain links TRBV27 with TRBJ2-7; TRBD1 agrees with 10 junctional bases. The source material was blood. The nucleotide sequence is TGTGCCAGCAGTCCCGGACAGGGGGGATTTGCCTACGAGCAGTACTTC. This codes for CASSPGQGGFAYEQYF.